The T cell receptor (beta chain) described here comes from a study of blood T cell repertoires in COVID-19. Overall study: T cells, B-cell-depleted T cells, or PBMCs provided the cDNA or gDNA that served as material.

The CDR3 sequence is 16 residues long. Germline V lookup: CDR1 SGHTS, CDR2 YDEGEE. V was clipped by 4 bases and J by 2 bases; unmatched bases: 6. In the source study's methods: Scientists estimated how many nucleated cells there were by amplifying reference gene primers. Sequencing was performed with immunoSEQ multiplex PCR; in TCRdb, only in-frame clones are kept and a portion is missing. The V and J calls and clone size are taken from that table; D and trimming were inferred from the DNA. This table holds about 270,000 clones, roughly 90% found once. Cohort placement rested on clinical history that participants reported themselves.

The rearrangement uses TRBV5-8 and TRBJ1-2, with 12 nucleotides matching TRBD1. The sequence was collected from a middle-aged woman with acute COVID-19. Sequencing was carried out using PBMCs or T cells enriched from blood (not recorded which). The CDR3 DNA reads as TGTGCCAGCAGCCCCCGGGACAGGGGGCCGAACTATGGCTACACCTTC. Protein sequence: CASSPRDRGPNYGYTF. The full variable domain, with the rest looked up from reference TRBV5-8 and TRBJ1-2, is EAGVTQSPTHLIKTRGQQATLRCSPISGHTSVYWYQQALGLGLQFLLWYDEGEERNRGNFPPRFSGRQFPNYSSELNVNALELEDSALYLCASSPRDRGPNYGYTFGSGTRLTVV.